Presented here are 27 T cell receptor beta chains from one specimen sequenced in a study of cytomegalovirus exposure and HLA in healthy donors. The PCR made use of 60 Vbeta and 13 Jbeta primers. Sequencing was performed with immunoSEQ multiplex PCR; in TCRdb, only in-frame clones are kept and a portion is missing. The sample contains 150,000 or so clones, 70% of which appear only once. The specimen was PBMCs. Source of these receptors: a woman aged 60-75 years in good health and CMV-seropositive.

This chain uses TRBV7-6 with TRBJ1-1, with TRBD1 identical over 7 bases. The CDR3 totals 14 residues. Germline values: CDR1 SGHVS, CDR2 FNYEAQ. With V trimmed by 3 bases and J by 10 bases, 11 bases remained unmatched. CDR3 coding DNA: TGTGCCAGCAGCTTTGATCGGGACAGCCGGGGAGCTTTCTTT. Amino acid sequence: CASSFDRDSRGAFF.

The chain uses TRBV19 and TRBJ1-2; D gene uncertain. The CDR3 spans 17 residues. The V gene's germline CDR1 is LNHDA and CDR2 SQIVND (reference sequence). V lost 7 bases and J 0 bases, leaving 21 bases between the germline ends. For the CDR3, the DNA is TGTGCCAGTAAGGTGAGAGCAGGAGGGAAGACTAACTATGGCTACACCTTC. It translates to CASKVRAGGKTNYGYTF.

The chain combines TRBV7-4 with TRBJ1-5; D is unresolved. CDR1 is SGHVT and CDR2 is SQSDAQ in the germline V gene. The CDR3 totals 20 residues. Trimming stripped 0 bases from V and 0 bases from J, with 21 bases between. The CDR3 loop is CASSLASTAPNFNSNQPQHF. The CDR3 nucleotides are TGTGCCAGCAGCTTAGCCTCTACAGCTCCCAACTTCAATAGCAATCAGCCCCAGCATTTT.

The gene calls are TRBV30 and TRBJ1-1, with D perhaps matching TRBD1 (5 bases). This CDR3 has 12 amino acids. CDR1 is GTSNPN, CDR2 SVGIG, per germline (reference sequence). V lost 4 bases, J lost 5 bases, and 11 bases lay in between. CDR3 sequence reads: CAWKDRTTEAFF. The CDR3 nucleotides are TGTGCCTGGAAAGACAGAACGACTGAAGCTTTCTTT.

This clone was detected only a few times. V gene TRBV2 combines with J gene TRBJ1-5, with D uncertain. Trimming removed 5 bases at V and 0 bases at J, with 11 bases between. Germline CDR1 is SNHLY and CDR2 is FYNNEI. CDR3 size: 15 residues. The CDR3 coding sequence is TGTGCCAGCAGTCCCGGGGAACATAGCAATCAGCCCCAGCATTTT. This gives the protein CASSPGEHSNQPQHF.

Points on this clone: Relative to the germline gene, one junction end is altered; a read error may explain this. This chain links TRBV5-1 with TRBJ2-7, with a possible D match to TRBD1 (6 bases). There are 14 residues in the CDR3. Germline assignment: CDR1 SGHRS and CDR2 YFSETQ. The CDR3 is CASSPSGTTREQNF. CDR3 bases: TGCGCCAGCAGCCCGTCTGGGACAACGAGGGAGCAGAACTTC.

This clone was detected only a few times. The chain is built from TRBV30 and TRBJ1-1, with TRBD1 matching over 8 bases. The CDR3 is 14 residues long. V shed 2 bases and J 1 base; nucleotides not matched to a gene: 3. Germline CDR1 GTSNPN, CDR2 SVGIG (reference sequence). For the CDR3, the DNA is TGTGCCTGGAGTAGGGGGACAGGGAACACTGAAGCTTTCTTT. This encodes CAWSRGTGNTEAFF. Supplemented by reference TRBV30 and TRBJ1-1, the full variable domain reads SQTIHQWPATLVQPVGSPLSLECTVEGTSNPNLYWYRQAAGRGLQLLFYSVGIGQISSEVPQNLSASRPQDRQFILSSKKLLLSDSGFYLCAWSRGTGNTEAFFGQGTRLTVV.

CDR3 amino acids: CASSLQGTYEQYF. CDR3 sequence (DNA): TGTGCCAGCAGTTTACAGGGAACCTACGAGCAGTACTTC. This chain joins TRBV28 and TRBJ2-7, with a possible D match to TRBD1 (5 bases). The V end was cut by 2 bases, the J end by 2 bases, with 7 bases between. The CDR3 has 13 amino acids. Germline V gene sequence: CDR1 MDHEN, CDR2 SYDVKM. Complete variable domain (other parts from reference TRBV28 and TRBJ2-7): DVKVTQSSRYLVKRTGEKVFLECVQDMDHENMFWYRQDPGLGLRLIYFSYDVKMKEKGDIPEGYSVSREKKERFSLILESASTNQTSMYLCASSLQGTYEQYFGPGTRLTVT.

The V call is TRBV9, the J call TRBJ2-7; no clear D gene. Germline V gene sequence: CDR1 SGDLS, CDR2 YYNGEE. The CDR3 length is 14 residues. Trimming took 4 bases from V and 1 from J, leaving 12 bases between them. The CDR3 region has the DNA TGTGCCAGCAGCCCCGACTTCCTATCCTACGAGCAGTACTTC. Residues: CASSPDFLSYEQYF.

The V and J genes are TRBV7-6 and TRBJ2-7, with D possibly being TRBD1 (5 bases). This CDR3 contains 14 residues. V was clipped by 5 bases and J by 5 bases, with 16 bases between them. Germline V gene sequence: CDR1 SGHVS, CDR2 FNYEAQ. CDR3 amino acids: CASSPDIPPHEQYF. The CDR3 DNA is TGTGCCAGCAGCCCGGACATCCCACCGCACGAGCAGTACTTC. Full variable domain (rest looked up from reference TRBV7-6 and TRBJ2-7): GAGVSQSPRYKVTKRGQDVALRCDPISGHVSLYWYRQALGQGPEFLTYFNYEAQQDKSGLPNDRFSAERPEGSISTLTIQRTEQRDSAMYRCASSPDIPPHEQYFGPGTRLTVT.

This clone appeared once. The CDR3 protein is CASSSPADANGYTF. DNA for the CDR3: TGTGCCAGCAGTTCTCCTGCGGATGCGAATGGCTACACCTTC. The genes are TRBV6-6 and TRBJ1-2; no definite D call. Germline assignment: CDR1 MNHNY and CDR2 SVGAGI (reference sequence). Trimming shortened V by 4 bases and J by 6 bases, and 15 bases separated the two germline ends. The CDR3 covers 14 residues.

This clone showed up just a few times. The V and J genes are TRBV5-1 and TRBJ2-2; D is perhaps TRBD2 (5 bases). Germline V gives CDR1 SGHRS, CDR2 YFSETQ. The CDR3 has 14 amino acids. V dropped 2 bases and J dropped 6 bases, with 11 bases sitting between them. This CDR3 reads CASSFLRAPGELFF. The CDR3 DNA sequence: TGCGCCAGCAGCTTCTTGAGGGCCCCCGGGGAGCTGTTTTTT.

The genes are TRBV5-6 and TRBJ2-2, with TRBD2 matching 7 bases. The CDR3 length is 14 residues. Germline-derived CDR1 and CDR2 are SGHDT and YYEEEE. The J segment lost 0 bases and the V segment lost 5 bases, leaving 1 base of the junction unmatched. The CDR3 DNA sequence: TGTGCCAGCAGTCTAGCGGCGAACACCGGGGAGCTGTTTTTT. As protein: CASSLAANTGELFF.

The chain combines TRBV9 with TRBJ2-5; 10 nucleotides line up with TRBD1. The V gene end was trimmed by 0 bases and the J gene end by 5 bases; junction bases not matched to a gene: 7. The CDR3 length is 16 residues. Germline V gene lookup returns CDR1 SGDLS and CDR2 YYNGEE. The CDR3 region is CASSVGGTGVYETQYF. The CDR3 DNA sequence: TGTGCCAGCAGCGTAGGAGGGACAGGGGTTTACGAGACCCAGTACTTC.

This clone has only a few counts. The chain employs TRBV2 and TRBJ2-1, with D maybe TRBD2 (5 bases). The CDR3 loop spans 15 amino acids. Germline CDR1 reads SNHLY; CDR2 reads FYNNEI. V was clipped by 10 bases and J by 0 bases, with 16 bases between them. CDR3 DNA: TGTGCCACCTCCCTGGCGGGCGGCTCCTACAATGAGCAGTTCTTC. This translates into CATSLAGGSYNEQFF.

This rearrangement joins TRBV29-1 to TRBJ1-2, with a tentative D call TRBD1 (6 bases). CDR1 is SQVTM and CDR2 is ANQGSEA in the germline V gene. V was pared by 4 bases and J by 10 bases, with 19 bases between. The CDR3 sequence is 13 residues long. CDR3 sequence: CSVARRGIWDYTF. DNA for the CDR3: TGCAGCGTTGCCCGAAGGGGGATCTGGGACTACACCTTC.

This chain joins TRBV6-1 and TRBJ1-5; maybe TRBD1 (5 bases). There are 14 residues in the CDR3. The V end was cut by 6 bases, the J end by 2 bases, with 11 bases between. Germline values: CDR1 MNHNS, CDR2 SASEGT. CDR3 in amino acids: CASSDSHGNQPQHF. The CDR3 DNA follows: TGTGCCAGCAGCGACAGTCATGGCAATCAGCCCCAGCATTTT.

The V gene is TRBV5-1, the J gene TRBJ1-1, with D perhaps matching TRBD1 (5 bases). The germline CDR1 and CDR2 sequences are SGHRS and YFSETQ. V lost 0 bases to trimming and J lost 2 bases, with 11 bases between them. This CDR3 has 15 residues. CDR3 loop: CASSLGGSSNTEAFF. CDR3 DNA: TGCGCCAGCAGCTTGGGGGGCAGTAGCAACACTGAAGCTTTCTTT.

Regarding this clone: The sample has other DNA sequences that encode this CDR3 too. The chain links TRBV5-1 to TRBJ2-3; D is undetermined. Per germline, CDR1 SGHRS and CDR2 YFSETQ. V lost 4 bases and J lost 0, with 9 bases in between. The CDR3 loop spans 14 amino acids. This CDR3 reads CASSAGTSTDTQYF. As DNA, the CDR3 is TGCGCCAGCAGCGCAGGCACTAGCACAGATACGCAGTATTTT.

This chain connects TRBV28 to TRBJ1-1; TRBD1 is a possible D gene (5 bases). The germline gives CDR1 MDHEN, CDR2 SYDVKM. V lost 3 bases and J lost 3, with 11 bases in between. The CDR3 length is 14 residues. The CDR3 bases are TGTGCCAGCAGTTTGCCCAGGGATCACACTGAAGCTTTCTTT. Amino acids: CASSLPRDHTEAFF.

This clone appeared a single time. This chain links TRBV6-6 with TRBJ2-7, with TRBD1 matching over 9 bases. Losses at the gene ends were 5 bases for V and 5 bases for J; bases not matched to a gene: 10. Germline V lookup: CDR1 MNHNY, CDR2 SVGAGI (reference sequence). The CDR3 spans 15 residues. The CDR3 sequence: CASSNPGTGFHEQYF. For the CDR3, the DNA is TGTGCCAGCAGTAACCCCGGGACAGGGTTCCACGAGCAGTACTTC.

The rearrangement uses TRBV5-1 and TRBJ2-7; 7 bases match TRBD1. V shed 3 bases and J 2 bases; nucleotides not matched to a gene: 8. The germline V gene has CDR1 SGHRS and CDR2 YFSETQ. This CDR3 comprises 15 residues. This CDR3 reads CASSWTTGITYEQYF. The CDR3, as DNA: TGCGCCAGCAGCTGGACGACAGGGATAACCTACGAGCAGTACTTC. The full variable domain, in which reference TRBV5-1 and TRBJ2-7 provide the parts outside the CDR3, is KAGVTQTPRYLIKTRGQQVTLSCSPISGHRSVSWYQQTPGQGLQFLFEYFSETQRNKGNFPGRFSGRQFSNSRSEMNVSTLELGDSALYLCASSWTTGITYEQYFGPGTRLTVT.

J is TRBJ2-5 and V is TRBV11-2, with TRBD2 matching over 13 bases. The CDR3 contains 16 residues. The trim removed 5 bases at V and 1 base at J, leaving 4 bases unmatched. CDR1 is SGHAT, CDR2 FQNNGV, per germline. The DNA for the CDR3 is TGTGCCAGCAGCGAAACTAGCGGGAGGGGCCAAGAGACCCAGTACTTC. Its protein is CASSETSGRGQETQYF.

This chain connects TRBV5-8 to TRBJ2-1, with D perhaps TRBD1 (5 bases). This CDR3 is 14 amino acids long. Germline V gene lookup returns CDR1 SGHTS and CDR2 YDEGEE. Trimming removed 2 bases at V and 2 bases at J, with 8 bases between. The CDR3 protein is CASSLGVAYNEQFF. The CDR3 DNA follows: TGTGCCAGCAGCTTAGGGGTGGCCTACAATGAGCAGTTCTTC. The variable domain in full, with the rest retrieved from reference TRBV5-8 and TRBJ2-1, is EAGVTQSPTHLIKTRGQQATLRCSPISGHTSVYWYQQALGLGLQFLLWYDEGEERNRGNFPPRFSGRQFPNYSSELNVNALELEDSALYLCASSLGVAYNEQFFGPGTRLTVL.

The chain joins TRBV7-3 to TRBJ2-1, with 10 bases aligning to TRBD2. The germline CDR1 and CDR2 sequences are SGHTA and FQGTGA. The trim removed 2 bases at V and 6 bases at J, leaving 7 bases unmatched. The CDR3 runs 16 residues. As DNA, the CDR3 is TGTGCCAGCAGCTTAGGGGCAGCGGGAGGGACCAATGAGCAGTTCTTC. It codes for CASSLGAAGGTNEQFF.

This chain uses TRBV30 with TRBJ1-1; maybe TRBD1 (6 bases). The CDR3 has 14 residues. Trimming shortened V by 4 bases and J by 1 base, and 13 bases separated the two germline ends. Per the germline V gene, CDR1 is GTSNPN and CDR2 is SVGIG (reference sequence). The chain's CDR3 is CAWKYRGQNTEAFF. The CDR3 nucleotides read TGTGCCTGGAAATATAGGGGACAGAACACTGAAGCTTTCTTT.

This clone was recorded a few times. The V call is TRBV5-1, the J call TRBJ2-1; 11 positions match TRBD2. V gave up 1 base and J gave up 9 bases; unmatched junction bases: 6. Germline V gives CDR1 SGHRS, CDR2 YFSETQ. The CDR3 runs to 15 residues. CDR3 in amino acids: CASSLTGTSGSEQFF. The DNA of the CDR3 is TGCGCCAGCAGCTTGACCGGGACTAGCGGTAGTGAGCAGTTCTTC. The entire variable domain, with the rest obtained from reference TRBV5-1 and TRBJ2-1, is as follows: KAGVTQTPRYLIKTRGQQVTLSCSPISGHRSVSWYQQTPGQGLQFLFEYFSETQRNKGNFPGRFSGRQFSNSRSEMNVSTLELGDSALYLCASSLTGTSGSEQFFGPGTRLTVL.